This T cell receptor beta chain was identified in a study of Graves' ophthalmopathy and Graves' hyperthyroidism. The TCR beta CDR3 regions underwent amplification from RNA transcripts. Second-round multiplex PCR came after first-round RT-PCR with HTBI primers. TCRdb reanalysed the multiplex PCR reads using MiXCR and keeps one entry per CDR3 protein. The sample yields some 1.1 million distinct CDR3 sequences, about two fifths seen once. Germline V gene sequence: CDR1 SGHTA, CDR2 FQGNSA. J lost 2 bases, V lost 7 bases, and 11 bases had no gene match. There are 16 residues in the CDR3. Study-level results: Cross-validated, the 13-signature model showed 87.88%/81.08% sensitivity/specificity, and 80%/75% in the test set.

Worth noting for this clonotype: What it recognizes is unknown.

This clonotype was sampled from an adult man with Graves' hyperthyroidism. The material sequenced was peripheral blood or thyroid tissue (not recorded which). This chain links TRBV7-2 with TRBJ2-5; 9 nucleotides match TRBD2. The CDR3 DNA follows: TGTGCCAGCACCACCCGGATTAGCGGGGGACAAGAGACCCAGTACTTC. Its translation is CASTTRISGGQETQYF.